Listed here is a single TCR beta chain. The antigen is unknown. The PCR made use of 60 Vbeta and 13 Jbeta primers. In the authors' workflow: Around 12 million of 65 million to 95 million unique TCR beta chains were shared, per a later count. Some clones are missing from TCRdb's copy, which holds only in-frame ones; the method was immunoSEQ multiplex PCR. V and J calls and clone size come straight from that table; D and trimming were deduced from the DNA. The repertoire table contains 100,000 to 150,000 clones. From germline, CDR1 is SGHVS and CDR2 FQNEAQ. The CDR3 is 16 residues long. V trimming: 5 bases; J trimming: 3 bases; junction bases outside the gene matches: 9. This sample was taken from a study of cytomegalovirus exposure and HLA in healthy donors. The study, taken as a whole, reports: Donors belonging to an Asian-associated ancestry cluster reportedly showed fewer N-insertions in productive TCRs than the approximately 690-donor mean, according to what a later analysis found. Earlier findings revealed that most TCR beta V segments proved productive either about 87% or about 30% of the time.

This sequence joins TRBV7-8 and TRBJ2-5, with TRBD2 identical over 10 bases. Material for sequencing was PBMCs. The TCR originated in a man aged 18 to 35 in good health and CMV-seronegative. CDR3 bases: TGTGCCAGCAGCCCTTTAGCGGGGGGTTCAGAAGAGACCCAGTACTTC. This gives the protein CASSPLAGGSEETQYF.